One sample yielded the 11 T cell receptor beta chains listed below, sequenced in a study of T-cell memory formation after mild COVID-19. TCRdb independently ran MiXCR on the 5' RACE reads; one entry per CDR3 protein. The repertoire holds 150,000 to 200,000 distinct CDR3 sequences, with 11% as singletons. Sequenced sample: PBMCs or a T cell subset sorted from them (not recorded which). Source of these receptors: a man younger than 35 who had mild COVID-19 (a few samples of this study predate the infection). Cell type and time point are not known.

V usage is TRBV9 and J usage is TRBJ2-3; 9 positions agree with TRBD1. The CDR3 is made up of 16 amino acids. Per germline, CDR1 SGDLS and CDR2 YYNGEE. The trim removed 3 bases at V and 3 bases at J, leaving 8 bases unmatched. CDR3 amino acids: CASSAIQGAGTDTQYF. The DNA for the CDR3 is TGTGCCAGCAGCGCAATACAGGGGGCGGGTACAGATACGCAGTATTTT.

The chain links TRBV5-5 to TRBJ1-2; a weak D match, TRBD1 (5 bases). The germline V gene encodes CDR1 SGHKS and CDR2 YYEKEE (reference sequence). The V end lost 4 bases, the J end lost 7 bases, and 14 bases lay between the germline ends. This CDR3 contains 13 residues. CDR3: CASSATTESGYTF. The CDR3 bases are TGTGCCAGCAGCGCGACGACAGAGAGTGGCTACACCTTC.

J is TRBJ2-3 and V is TRBV9, with 8 bases matching TRBD2. CDR1 is SGDLS, CDR2 YYNGEE, per germline. V was pared by 0 bases and J by 5 bases, with 8 bases of the junction left unmatched. This CDR3 has 16 amino acids. In nucleotides, the CDR3 is TGTGCCAGCAGCGTAGCCGGGGGGGGCCCGGTAGATACGCAGTATTTT. Amino acid sequence: CASSVAGGGPVDTQYF.

This clonotype was seen repeatedly, ten times or more. The rearrangement uses TRBV6-1 and TRBJ2-1, with 8 bases matching TRBD2. The CDR3 length is 15 residues. Trimming cost V 2 bases and J 7 bases; bases outside gene matches: 7. Germline loops: CDR1 MNHNS, CDR2 SASEGT. Here the CDR3 reads CASSEHSGGLNEQFF. CDR3 sequence (DNA): TGTGCCAGCAGTGAACACAGCGGGGGCTTGAATGAGCAGTTCTTC.

This clonotype was counted between two and nine times. The V and J genes are TRBV6-2 or TRBV6-3 and TRBJ2-2; 12 bases map to TRBD2. This CDR3 has 15 residues. Germline-derived CDR1 and CDR2 are MNHEY and SVGEGT. Losses at the gene ends were 5 bases for V and 7 bases for J; bases not matched to a gene: 5. CDR3 sequence (DNA): TGTGCCAGCAGTCAGACTAGCGGGGGTAACGGGGAGCTGTTTTTT. Its protein is CASSQTSGGNGELFF.

The V and J genes are TRBV7-9 and TRBJ1-1, with no clear D. Trimming removed 5 bases at V and 1 base at J, with 8 bases between. This CDR3 spans 13 amino acids. CDR1 and CDR2 from the germline V gene are SEHNR and FQNEAQ (reference sequence). The CDR3 spells CASSPRRNTEAFF. CDR3 sequence (DNA): TGTGCCAGCAGCCCCCGCAGGAACACTGAAGCTTTCTTT.

This clonotype was counted between two and nine times. V is TRBV18 and J is TRBJ2-3; D is unresolved. This CDR3 region has 14 residues. CDR1 is KGHSH, CDR2 LQKENI, per germline. Deletions cut 3 bases from V and 0 bases from J, with 7 bases between. Here the CDR3 DNA reads TGTGCCAGCTCACCCGTCGGTAGCACAGATACGCAGTATTTT. It encodes CASSPVGSTDTQYF. Full variable domain (remainder filled in from reference TRBV18 and TRBJ2-3): NAGVMQNPRHLVRRRGQEARLRCSPMKGHSHVYWYRQLPEEGLKFMVYLQKENIIDESGMPKERFSAEFPKEGPSILRIQQVVRGDSAAYFCASSPVGSTDTQYFGPGTRLTVL.

The chain joins TRBV2 to TRBJ2-7, with D tentatively TRBD2 (5 bases). Trimming stripped 6 bases from V and 3 bases from J, with 9 bases between. From germline, CDR1 is SNHLY and CDR2 FYNNEI. The CDR3 contains 12 residues. CDR3 DNA: TGTGCCAGCAGCACCGGAGGCTACGAGCAGTACGTC. Encoded protein: CASSTGGYEQYV.

This clonotype showed up just a few times. This chain joins TRBV2 and TRBJ1-6; D gene uncertain. The CDR3 covers 13 residues. Germline V lookup: CDR1 SNHLY, CDR2 FYNNEI. V was pared by 8 bases and J by 0 bases, with 5 bases between. CDR3: CASCSSYNSPLHF. For the CDR3, the DNA is TGTGCCAGCTGTAGCTCCTATAATTCACCCCTCCACTTT.

In this sample, this clonotype turned up many times. The rearrangement uses TRBV5-1 and TRBJ2-1; 11 bases agree with TRBD2. CDR3 size: 16 residues. With 2 bases clipped from V and 1 base from J, the junction kept 2 bases outside the gene matches. Looked up from germline, CDR1 is SGHRS and CDR2 is YFSETQ. The CDR3 region is CASSFSSGGSYNEQFF. The CDR3 DNA is TGCGCCAGCAGCTTCTCTAGCGGGGGGTCCTACAATGAGCAGTTCTTC.

The chain links TRBV7-9 to TRBJ2-1; D is ambiguous. CDR1 is SEHNR, CDR2 FQNEAQ, per germline (reference sequence). The CDR3 covers 14 residues. V was clipped by 5 bases and J by 9 bases, with 17 bases between them. For the CDR3, the DNA is TGTGCCAGCAGCCCGGTGTTGGGCCTACCTGAGCAGTTCTTC. Amino acid sequence: CASSPVLGLPEQFF.